Following are 15 T cell receptor beta chains from one sample sequenced in a study of blood T cells in healthy people across ages (dated by TCRdb to 2014 to 2015). Library creation used 5' RACE. For sequencing, an Illumina HiSeq 2500 was employed. The second PCR ran for about 6 to 11 cycles and used a J-beta primer mix along with a sample-barcoded 5' primer. TCRdb ran its own pipeline on the public reads, namely fastp trimming at Q25 and MiXCR clone calling, and kept in-frame beta chains. Entries are consolidated by CDR3 protein sequence, retaining the most common genes and DNA. Across this sample there are about 720,000 distinct CDR3 sequences, with 22% seen only once. 22% of the sample belongs to the ten largest clones. The sample consisted of blood. The receptors here all came from a man aged 65-85 years in good health.

The genes are TRBV5-1 and TRBJ2-3; 9 nucleotides agree with TRBD1. V shed 2 bases and J 4 bases; nucleotides not matched to a gene: 8. This CDR3 contains 16 residues. Per germline, CDR1 SGHRS and CDR2 YFSETQ. The CDR3 DNA sequence: TGCGCCAGCAGCTTAGTACCGGGACAGGGCTCAGATACGCAGTATTTT. Translating it yields CASSLVPGQGSDTQYF.

This chain uses TRBV18 with TRBJ1-1; D uncertain. CDR1 and CDR2 from the germline V gene are KGHSH and LQKENI. The CDR3 is 14 amino acids. V dropped 1 base and J dropped 1 base, with 7 bases sitting between them. The CDR3 spells CASSPQIENTEAFF. CDR3 DNA sequence: TGTGCCAGCTCACCACAGATAGAGAACACTGAAGCTTTCTTT.

The J gene is TRBJ2-5, the V gene TRBV5-6, with 8 nucleotides matching TRBD2. Germline V CDR1 and CDR2: SGHDT, YYEEEE. This CDR3 has 16 amino acids. The V and J ends lost 2 bases and 5 bases, in that order; junction bases with no gene match: 11. As DNA, the CDR3 is TGTGCCAGCAGCTTCGCTGGACTAGCCTCAATGGAGACCCAGTACTTC. This codes for CASSFAGLASMETQYF.

Only a few counts were recorded for this clonotype. The V gene is TRBV28, the J gene TRBJ1-1, with D possibly matching TRBD1 (6 bases). The CDR3 sequence is 14 residues long. Germline CDR1 MDHEN, CDR2 SYDVKM. Trimming cost V 1 base and J 10 bases, with 16 bases left between them. CDR3 sequence reads: CASSLSLRGTSAFF. CDR3 nucleotide sequence: TGTGCCAGCAGTTTATCGTTAAGGGGGACTTCAGCTTTCTTT.

This clonotype was picked up a small number of times. The rearrangement uses TRBV20-1 and TRBJ2-5; D gene uncertain. V was pared by 3 bases and J by 4 bases, with 6 bases between. Germline assignment: CDR1 DFQATT and CDR2 SNEGSKA (reference sequence). This CDR3 is 11 amino acids long. The CDR3 bases are TGCAGTGCTAGCTTGAGAGAGACCCAGTACTTC. This sequence encodes CSASLRETQYF.

This clonotype was recorded a few times. The chain links TRBV2 to TRBJ1-2; unclear D gene. Trimming left V 0 bases short and J 4 bases short, with 9 bases between. CDR1 SNHLY and CDR2 FYNNEI come from the germline V gene. The CDR3 consists of 14 residues. CDR3 amino acids: CASSEAHGFYGYTF. The CDR3, as DNA: TGTGCCAGCAGTGAAGCGCACGGGTTCTATGGCTACACCTTC.

Concerning this clonotype itself: This likely comes from a read error, as the CDR3 has no conserved phenylalanine or tryptophan at its end. V usage is TRBV4-3 and J usage is TRBJ2-2; either TRBD1 or TRBD2 may supply D (5 bases each). CDR3 length: 18 amino acids. The V end was cut by 0 bases, the J end by 6 bases, with 20 bases between. The V gene's germline CDR1 is LGHNA and CDR2 YSLEER. CDR3 protein: CASSQDIPGMTVAGELFS. Here the CDR3 DNA reads TGCGCCAGCAGCCAAGATATCCCCGGGATGACAGTGGCCGGGGAGCTGTTTTCT.

This clonotype was detected a few times. The rearrangement uses TRBV18 and TRBJ2-1, with 8 bases aligning to TRBD2. The CDR3 spans 17 residues. Germline-derived CDR1 and CDR2 are KGHSH and LQKENI. V was pared by 2 bases and J by 5 bases, with 11 bases of the junction left unmatched. The CDR3 here is CASSPKGLDVSHNEQFF. In DNA, the CDR3 is TGTGCCAGCTCACCAAAGGGACTAGACGTTTCCCACAATGAGCAGTTCTTC. The full variable domain, completed using reference TRBV18 and TRBJ2-1, is NAGVMQNPRHLVRRRGQEARLRCSPMKGHSHVYWYRQLPEEGLKFMVYLQKENIIDESGMPKERFSAEFPKEGPSILRIQQVVRGDSAAYFCASSPKGLDVSHNEQFFGPGTRLTVL.

This clonotype was detected only a few times. The chain couples TRBV19 to TRBJ1-1; 9 bases agree with TRBD1. The germline V gene encodes CDR1 LNHDA and CDR2 SQIVND (reference sequence). The CDR3 is made up of 14 amino acids. Trimming at V came to 10 bases and at J to 6 bases, leaving 12 bases not matched to a gene. CDR3 sequence (DNA): TGTGCCACTAGACAGGGGGTTCTCGTCGCTGAAGCTTTCTTT. Translation gives CATRQGVLVAEAFF.

The rearrangement joins TRBV12-3 or TRBV12-4 to TRBJ1-2; TRBD1 matches 11 bases. J gave up 8 bases and V 0 bases, and 8 bases lay outside the gene matches. The CDR3 runs to 16 residues. The CDR3 bases are TGTGCCAGCAGTTTAGCAGGGACAGGGGGTAGTTCGGGCTACACCTTC. As protein: CASSLAGTGGSSGYTF.

This clonotype was counted between two and nine times. This chain uses TRBV10-3 with TRBJ2-5; 9 bases are a match to TRBD2. The trim removed 4 bases at V and 2 bases at J, leaving 8 bases unmatched. Germline V gene lookup returns CDR1 ENHRY and CDR2 SYGVKD. The CDR3 consists of 16 residues. In DNA, the CDR3 is TGTGCCATCAGTGTTGGCGGGGGGGGACAACAAGAGACCCAGTACTTC. Its translation: CAISVGGGGQQETQYF.

The J gene is TRBJ1-2, the V gene TRBV9; no clear D gene. Germline values: CDR1 SGDLS, CDR2 YYNGEE. CDR3 length: 14 residues. Trimming cost V 0 bases and J 4 bases, with 10 bases left between them. CDR3 sequence: CASSVAIGIYGYTF. In DNA form, the CDR3 reads TGTGCCAGCAGCGTAGCGATAGGAATCTATGGCTACACCTTC.

In DNA, the CDR3 is TGTGCCAGCAGCGGCCGGACTTCTGGGGCCAACGTCCTGACTTTC. Protein product: CASSGRTSGANVLTF. This chain links TRBV6-1 with TRBJ2-6; a weak D match, TRBD2 (5 bases). V lost 6 bases, J lost 1 base, and 10 bases lay in between. CDR1 and CDR2 (germline): MNHNS, SASEGT. The CDR3 totals 15 residues.

The gene calls are TRBV12-3 or TRBV12-4 and TRBJ1-2, with D tentatively TRBD1 (5 bases). The CDR3 covers 15 residues. Deletions cut 1 base from V and 1 base from J, with 10 bases between. In nucleotides, the CDR3 is TGTGCCAGCAGTTTAGGTGGGGGTCTTAACTATGGCTACACCTTC. Amino acid sequence: CASSLGGGLNYGYTF.

This sequence joins TRBV28 and TRBJ2-2; D not resolved. V lost 5 bases to trimming and J lost 3 bases, with 10 bases between them. The germline V gene has CDR1 MDHEN and CDR2 SYDVKM. This CDR3 region has 14 residues. Here the CDR3 DNA reads TGTGCCAGCAGTCTTCGACCCTACACCGGGGAGCTGTTTTTT. Translation: CASSLRPYTGELFF.